A selection of T cell receptor beta chains follows, all from one sample in a study of shared clonotypes between healthy human individuals. Repertoires were generated with immunoSEQ multiplex PCR, while TCRdb's copy carries only in-frame clones and drops some. The sample holds about 2 million clones; over 85% are singletons and the top ten take approximately 0.13%. Sequenced sample: naive CD4+ T cells sorted from blood. The receptors stem from a man aged 18 to 29 in good health. Both conserved end residues are trimmed from each CDR3.

v_call	j_call	cdr3_aa
TRBV5-4	TRBJ2-1	ASSLPAGGPNEQF
TRBV5-6	TRBJ2-2	ASSRVDSKTGELF
TRBV30	TRBJ1-4	AWSVQDEKLF
TRBV5-1	TRBJ2-7	ASSKDREGYEQY
TRBV15	TRBJ2-1	ATSRDKGREQF
TRBV5-4	TRBJ1-1	ASSLDQGAAEAF
TRBV9	TRBJ2-5	ASSIGTSGINGETQY
TRBV11-3	TRBJ2-1	ASSLGGINEQF
TRBV4-1	TRBJ1-1	ASSPPLGYTEAF
TRBV2	TRBJ2-7	ASRGTGQSFEQY
TRBV6-6	TRBJ2-7	ASSYDGTVN
TRBV19	TRBJ1-5	ASSIGQGYQPQH
TRBV29-1	TRBJ2-3	SVEGMGDTQY
TRBV7-2	TRBJ2-1	ASSLGARLNGGREQF
TRBV11-3	TRBJ2-1	ASSLPPSNEQF
TRBV7-6	TRBJ2-5	ASSLYDGGGTQY
TRBV4-1	TRBJ1-1	ASSQATTDPTEAF
TRBV7-9	TRBJ2-5	ASSMGQGEETQY
TRBV15	TRBJ1-5	ATSRDPGANQPQH
TRBV5-4	TRBJ2-4	ASSLSRGGAGNIQY
TRBV9	TRBJ2-1	ASGSRVEAEQF
TRBV9	TRBJ2-1	ASSALVPGYNEQF
TRBV28	TRBJ2-3	ASDSQGSIADTQY
TRBV5-8	TRBJ2-1	ASSLGVGSWSYNEQF
TRBV2	TRBJ2-1	ASTPGLAGSDEQF
TRBV10-3	TRBJ1-6	AIRGQGGTPLH
TRBV30	TRBJ1-6	AWTGGRNSPLH
TRBV7-9	TRBJ2-7	ASSPRGTTYEQY
TRBV2	TRBJ1-1	ASSSGVYPEAF
TRBV5-6	TRBJ1-4	ASSSAGTGFEKLF
TRBV29-1	TRBJ2-1	SVGWAGAGINEQF
TRBV6-5	TRBJ1-1	ASEGNTEAF
TRBV25-1	TRBJ1-6	ASSEYGAGNSPLH
TRBV25-1	TRBJ2-7	ASSDGARTGSREQY
TRBV7-2	TRBJ2-7	ASSSPSGAGGPSSYEQY
TRBV5-8	TRBJ2-5	ASSPSRALGGETQY
TRBV6-5	TRBJ2-3	ASRDRGRDTQY
TRBV6-6	TRBJ2-5	ASSYPLVGLQETQY
TRBV7-9	TRBJ2-7	ASSLPIRDRAYEQY
TRBV6-5	TRBJ1-6	ASSYSGQINSPLH
TRBV4-1	TRBJ1-5	ASSRGPTGNQPQH
TRBV12-5	TRBJ1-2	ASAPGRILNYGYT
TRBV14	TRBJ1-2	ASSYGQGTNYGYT
TRBV2	TRBJ2-2	ASSYRQGPGELF
TRBV6-6	TRBJ1-6	ASRLQASPLH
TRBV29-1	TRBJ1-2	SDLTGNGYT
TRBV5-1	TRBJ1-1	ASSLSPMNTEAF
TRBV18	TRBJ2-3	ASSASSGGGDTQY
TRBV5-1	TRBJ2-3	ASRMVFPTDTQY